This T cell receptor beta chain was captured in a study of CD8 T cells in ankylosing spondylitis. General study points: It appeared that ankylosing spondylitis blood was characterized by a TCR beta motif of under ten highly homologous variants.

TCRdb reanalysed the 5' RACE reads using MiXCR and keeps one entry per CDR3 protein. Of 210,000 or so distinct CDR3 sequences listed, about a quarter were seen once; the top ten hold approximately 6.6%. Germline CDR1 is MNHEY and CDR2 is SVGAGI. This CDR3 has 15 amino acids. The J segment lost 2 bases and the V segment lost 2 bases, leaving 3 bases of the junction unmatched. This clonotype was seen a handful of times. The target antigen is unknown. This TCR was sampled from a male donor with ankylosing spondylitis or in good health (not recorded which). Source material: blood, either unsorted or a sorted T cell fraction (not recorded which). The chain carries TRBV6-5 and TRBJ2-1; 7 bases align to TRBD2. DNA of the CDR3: TGTGCCAGCAGTTACGGAGGGACTACCTACAATGAGCAGTTCTTC. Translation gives CASSYGGTTYNEQFF.